This T cell receptor (beta chain) came from a study of graft-versus-host responses after intestinal transplantation. About the research overall: Once they had received anti-thymocyte globulin induction, all recipients took tacrolimus and steroids for approximately 3 years.

Sequencing was performed with immunoSEQ multiplex PCR; in TCRdb, only in-frame clones are kept and a portion is missing. The table lists about 40,000 clones, 80% to 95% of them singletons, with about 3.5% in the top ten. Notes on the study in general: Some GvH clones appeared in ileal mucosa or blood before recipient bone marrow. Peak circulating GvH clone levels tracked with early post-transplant HvG declines.

A word on this clone: Its antigen is undetermined.

CDR1 is WNHNN and CDR2 is SYGVQD in the germline V gene (reference sequence). V was trimmed by 0 bases and J by 4 bases, leaving 19 bases between them. The CDR3 has 17 residues. The material sequenced was PBMCs, taken 734 days after intestinal transplantation. The receptor was derived from a human patient who received an intestinal transplant, so some T cells may come from the graft donor. The chain recombines TRBV10-1 with TRBJ2-7, with D tentatively TRBD2 (6 bases). CDR3 in DNA: TGCGCCAGCAGTGAGTCGACTAGGACCTATACCCTATACGAGCAGTACTTC. Residues: CASSESTRTYTLYEQYF.